This TCR beta chain was found in a study of CD8 T cells in ankylosing spondylitis. Study-wide findings and caveats: Clones tied to disease were said to be significantly enriched in matched ankylosing spondylitis synovial fluid. Several highly homologous variants formed a TCR beta motif that appeared characteristic of ankylosing spondylitis blood.

The CDR3 spans 13 residues. V was clipped by 0 bases and J by 7 bases, with 12 bases between them. Germline V gives CDR1 DFQATT, CDR2 SNEGSKA (reference sequence). Scientists made TCR beta libraries using quantitative 5'-RACE with molecular barcodes. TCRdb reprocessed the 5' RACE reads via MiXCR and lists one record per CDR3 protein. The sample lists around 450,000 distinct CDR3 sequences; 25% to 30% were seen once. This clonotype was seen more than once but under ten times. The antigen remains unidentified. Sequencing input: blood, either unsorted or a sorted T cell fraction (not recorded which). The chain uses TRBV20-1 and TRBJ1-2, with D unresolved. This clonotype was obtained from a male donor with ankylosing spondylitis. CDR3 DNA: TGCAGTGCTAGAGATCGCCAGGTTCGTGGCTACACCTTC. This gives the protein CSARDRQVRGYTF.